The present T cell receptor beta chain was sequenced within a study of blood T cell repertoires in COVID-19. As for the study in general: Whether acute or convalescent, the COVID-19 samples came from the United States, Italy and Spain.

Sequenced by immunoSEQ multiplex PCR; TCRdb stores in-frame clones only, minus some. The table shows 150,000 to 200,000 clones, with around 93% occurring only once. Looked up from germline, CDR1 is MDHEN and CDR2 is SYDVKM. The J segment lost 0 bases and the V segment lost 6 bases, leaving 10 bases of the junction unmatched. CDR3 length: 16 residues. The sample holds one count of this clone. V and J are TRBV28 and TRBJ1-1, with 7 bases identical to TRBD1. Sequencing was performed on peripheral blood. The TCR comes from a woman aged 45 to 65 with acute or convalescent COVID-19. CDR3 amino acids: CASRPTGQLLNTEAFF. Written as DNA, the CDR3 is TGTGCCAGCAGACCAACGGGACAGCTATTGAACACTGAAGCTTTCTTT. Complete variable domain (other parts from reference TRBV28 and TRBJ1-1): DVKVTQSSRYLVKRTGEKVFLECVQDMDHENMFWYRQDPGLGLRLIYFSYDVKMKEKGDIPEGYSVSREKKERFSLILESASTNQTSMYLCASRPTGQLLNTEAFFGQGTRLTVV.